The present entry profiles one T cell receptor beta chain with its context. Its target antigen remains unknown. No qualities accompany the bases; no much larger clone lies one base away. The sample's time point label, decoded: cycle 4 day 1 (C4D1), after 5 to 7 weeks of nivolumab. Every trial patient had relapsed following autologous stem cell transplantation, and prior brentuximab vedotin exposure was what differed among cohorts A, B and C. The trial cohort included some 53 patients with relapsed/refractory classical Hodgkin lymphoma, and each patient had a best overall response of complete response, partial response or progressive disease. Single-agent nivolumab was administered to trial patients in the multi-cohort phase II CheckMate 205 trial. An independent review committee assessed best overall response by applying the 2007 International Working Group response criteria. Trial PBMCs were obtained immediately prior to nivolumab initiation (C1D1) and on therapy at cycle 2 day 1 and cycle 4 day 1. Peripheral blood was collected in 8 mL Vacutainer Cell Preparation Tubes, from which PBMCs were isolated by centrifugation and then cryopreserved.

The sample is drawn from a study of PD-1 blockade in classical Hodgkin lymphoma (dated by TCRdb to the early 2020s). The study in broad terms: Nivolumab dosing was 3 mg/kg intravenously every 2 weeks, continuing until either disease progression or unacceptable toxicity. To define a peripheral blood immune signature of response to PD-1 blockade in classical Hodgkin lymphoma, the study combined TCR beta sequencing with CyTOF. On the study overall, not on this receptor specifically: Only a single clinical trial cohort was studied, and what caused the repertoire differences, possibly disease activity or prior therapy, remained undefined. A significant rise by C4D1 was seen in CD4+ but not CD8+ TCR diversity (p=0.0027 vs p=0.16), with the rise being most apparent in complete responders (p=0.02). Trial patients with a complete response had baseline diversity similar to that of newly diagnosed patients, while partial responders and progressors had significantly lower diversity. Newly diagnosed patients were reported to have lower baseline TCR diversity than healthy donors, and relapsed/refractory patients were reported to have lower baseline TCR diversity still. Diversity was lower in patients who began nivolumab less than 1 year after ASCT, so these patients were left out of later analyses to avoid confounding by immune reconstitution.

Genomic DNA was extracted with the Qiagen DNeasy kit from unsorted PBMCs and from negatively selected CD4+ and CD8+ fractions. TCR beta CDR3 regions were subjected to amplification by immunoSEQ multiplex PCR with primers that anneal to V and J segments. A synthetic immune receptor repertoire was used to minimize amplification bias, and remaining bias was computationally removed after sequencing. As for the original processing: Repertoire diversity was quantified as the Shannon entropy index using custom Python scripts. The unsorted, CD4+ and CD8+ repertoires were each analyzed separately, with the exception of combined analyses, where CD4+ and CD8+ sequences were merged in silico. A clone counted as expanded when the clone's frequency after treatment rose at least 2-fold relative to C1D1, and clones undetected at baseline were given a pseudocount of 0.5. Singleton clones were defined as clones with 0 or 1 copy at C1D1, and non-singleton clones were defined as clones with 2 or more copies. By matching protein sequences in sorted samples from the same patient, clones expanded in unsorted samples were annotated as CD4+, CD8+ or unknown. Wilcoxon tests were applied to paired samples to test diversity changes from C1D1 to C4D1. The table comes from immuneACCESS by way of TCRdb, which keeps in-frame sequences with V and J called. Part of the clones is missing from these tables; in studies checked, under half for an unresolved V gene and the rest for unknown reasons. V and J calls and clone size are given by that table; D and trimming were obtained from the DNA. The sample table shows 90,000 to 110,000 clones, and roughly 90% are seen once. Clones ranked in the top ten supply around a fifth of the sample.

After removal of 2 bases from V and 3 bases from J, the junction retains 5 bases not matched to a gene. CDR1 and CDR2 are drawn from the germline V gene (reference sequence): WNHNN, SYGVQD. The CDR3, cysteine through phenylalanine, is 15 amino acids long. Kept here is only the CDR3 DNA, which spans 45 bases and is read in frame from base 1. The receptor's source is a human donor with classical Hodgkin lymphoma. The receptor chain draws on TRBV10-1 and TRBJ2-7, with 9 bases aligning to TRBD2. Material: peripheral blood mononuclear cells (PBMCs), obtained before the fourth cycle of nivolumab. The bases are TGCGCCAGCAGTGAGGGTAGCGGGAGAGGCTACGAGCAGTACTTC. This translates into CASSEGSGRGYEQYF.